This section outlines one T cell receptor beta chain sequence together with its context. These data originate in a study of blood T cell repertoires in COVID-19. The CDR3 consists of 12 residues. Trimming pared 4 bases from V and 6 bases from J, leaving 7 bases between. Using immunoSEQ multiplex PCR, the repertoire was profiled, and TCRdb retains in-frame clones only, with some absent. The repertoire holds about 320,000 clones, with about 85% as singletons. The TCR sequence derives from a woman aged 25 to 39 who had been exposed to COVID-19. V and J are TRBV6-7 and TRBJ2-1; D remains unclear. TRBV6-7 is given ORF status, its function remaining uncertain. Sequenced input: PBMCs or T cells enriched from blood (not recorded which). CDR3: CASSFELNEQFF. The CDR3 DNA reads TGTGCCAGCAGTTTCGAACTCAATGAGCAGTTCTTC.